The TCR beta chain under discussion was sequenced for a study of T cells in Graves' hyperthyroidism and ophthalmopathy. Study-level information: Peripheral blood samples were taken at initial diagnosis, prior to any treatment. Study-level findings and limits: Most thyroid clonotypes expanded above 0.001 appeared in blood too. A model of 13 V-J features distinguished ophthalmopathy from stable hyperthyroidism.

Those patients with uncontrolled infection, other autoimmune disease, pregnancy or lactation were excluded. The CDR3 is 15 amino acids. CDR1 SGHKS and CDR2 YYEKEE come from the germline V gene (reference sequence). J was trimmed by 7 bases and V by 0 bases; bases with no gene match: 7. This clonotype was counted between two and nine times. What it recognizes is unknown. TCR beta CDR3 region amplification was performed from RNA transcripts. The HTBI primer set served for first-round RT-PCR of the TCR CDR3. In TCRdb, the multiplex PCR reads were re-called with MiXCR into one record per CDR3 protein. This table holds 300,000 to 450,000 distinct CDR3 sequences, about 14% found once.

The V gene is TRBV5-5, the J gene TRBJ1-1, with 9 bases fitting TRBD1. The TCR originated in a woman aged 30 to 39 with Graves' ophthalmopathy. Sequencing input: blood. CDR3 DNA: TGTGCCAGCAGCTTGGTTCTCCGGACAGGGGATGAAGCTTTCTTT. Protein sequence: CASSLVLRTGDEAFF.